This T cell receptor beta chain was identified in a study of cytomegalovirus exposure and HLA in healthy donors. Trimming shortened V by 1 base and J by 5 bases, and 14 bases separated the two germline ends. Germline assignment: CDR1 SGHVS and CDR2 FQNEAQ. This CDR3 region has 15 residues. Points from the study as a whole: As immune exposure information, only CMV serostatus was available. What a later analysis reportedly showed was that an Asian-associated ancestry cluster had fewer N-insertions than the 666-donor mean. TCR beta V segments were, for the most part, productive about 87% or about 30% of the time in an earlier analysis.

With 60 Vbeta and 13 Jbeta primers, the PCR was carried out. In the authors' methods: Roughly 10 million shared chains were among 80 million or so unique TCR beta chains counted in a later analysis. Sequenced by immunoSEQ multiplex PCR; TCRdb stores in-frame clones only, minus some. V and J calls and clone size are those listed in that table; D and trimming were worked out from the DNA. The table shows approximately 160,000 clones, with roughly 80% occurring only once. As regards this clone: What it binds is not known.

The genes are TRBV7-8 and TRBJ2-5; D is possibly TRBD1 (5 bases). The receptor was isolated from a man aged 50 to 59 in good health and CMV-seropositive. Sequenced: PBMCs. The CDR3 is CASSLGRGSKETQYF. The CDR3 DNA reads TGTGCCAGCAGCTTAGGAAGGGGAAGTAAGGAGACCCAGTACTTC. Filled out from reference TRBV7-8 and TRBJ2-5, the complete variable domain reads GAGVSQSPRYKVAKRGQDVALRCDPISGHVSLFWYQQALGQGPEFLTYFQNEAQLDKSGLPSDRFFAERPEGSVSTLKIQRTQQEDSAVYLCASSLGRGSKETQYFGPGTRLLVL.